These 25 T cell receptor beta chains originate from one sample sequenced in a study of blood T cells in healthy people across ages. A second PCR of roughly 7 to 11 cycles used a sample-barcoded 5' primer and a J-beta primer mix. TCRdb analysed the 5' RACE reads with MiXCR anew, one entry per CDR3 protein. The sample has roughly 1.7 million distinct CDR3 sequences, roughly 30% seen once. Sequenced input: blood. Every receptor here comes from a woman younger than 45 in good health.

In this sample, this clonotype turned up many times. V and J are TRBV12-3 or TRBV12-4 and TRBJ1-2, with TRBD1 matching 11 bases. The CDR3 length is 13 residues. The V gene end was trimmed by 4 bases and the J gene end by 7 bases; junction bases not matched to a gene: 2. The CDR3 spells CASSYGTGGGYTF. The CDR3 DNA follows: TGTGCCAGCAGTTATGGGACAGGGGGTGGCTACACCTTC.

This clonotype was found a few times. DNA of the CDR3: TGTGCCAGCAGCCAAGATGGGCTAGCGGGGGGCTTCAATGAGCAGTTCTTC. Translating it yields CASSQDGLAGGFNEQFF. This sequence joins TRBV3-1 and TRBJ2-1; TRBD2 aligns across 11 bases. V lost 0 bases and J lost 6; bases outside the gene matches: 7. This CDR3 is 17 amino acids long. Germline V gives CDR1 LGHDT, CDR2 YNNKEL (reference sequence).

This clonotype came up a few times. This chain uses TRBV29-1 with TRBJ1-5; 9 nucleotides line up with TRBD1. This CDR3 has 13 amino acids. Trimming cost V 7 bases and J 3 bases; bases outside gene matches: 4. Germline V gives CDR1 SQVTM, CDR2 ANQGSEA. DNA for the CDR3: TGCAGCGCAGGACAGGGGAACAATCAGCCCCAGCATTTT. It encodes CSAGQGNNQPQHF.

This clonotype was seen a few times. CDR3: CSARDRGRNIQYF. The CDR3, as DNA: TGCAGTGCTAGGGACAGGGGGAGGAACATTCAGTACTTC. The J gene is TRBJ2-4, the V gene TRBV20-1; 10 bases line up with TRBD1. Germline CDR1 DFQATT, CDR2 SNEGSKA (reference sequence). The V segment lost 3 bases and the J segment 7 bases; nucleotides outside the gene matches: 3. The CDR3 length is 13 residues.

The chain is built from TRBV19 and TRBJ2-3, with 11 bases lining up with TRBD2. V trimming: 6 bases; J trimming: 0 bases; junction bases outside the gene matches: 8. Germline V CDR1 and CDR2: LNHDA, SQIVND (reference sequence). CDR3 length: 17 residues. The CDR3 DNA reads TGTGCCAGTAGCAGAGTGACTAGCGGGGTTAGCACAGATACGCAGTATTTT. It specifies CASSRVTSGVSTDTQYF.

This clonotype was observed a handful of times. The J gene is TRBJ2-7, the V gene TRBV6-5; D is possibly TRBD2 (6 bases). The length of the CDR3 is 15 residues. Trimming shortened V by 0 bases and J by 6 bases, and 15 bases separated the two germline ends. Germline V CDR1 and CDR2: MNHEY, SVGAGI. CDR3 amino acids: CASSYSERGGLEQYF. In DNA form, the CDR3 reads TGTGCCAGCAGTTACTCAGAGAGGGGAGGTCTCGAGCAGTACTTC.

This clonotype occurred a few times. The V and J genes are TRBV11-3 and TRBJ2-1; the match to TRBD2 covers 12 bases. CDR3 length equals 13 residues. Trimming took 6 bases from V and 10 from J; bases not matched to a gene: 4. From germline, CDR1 is SGHNT and CDR2 YENEEA. The CDR3 nucleotides read TGTGCCAGCAGACGAACTAGCGGGGGGGAGCAGTTCTTC. It encodes CASRRTSGGEQFF.

This CDR3 reads CASRRGTALPGELFF. The CDR3 coding sequence is TGTGCCAGCAGACGAGGGACAGCCCTTCCCGGGGAGCTGTTTTTT. The J gene is TRBJ2-2, the V gene TRBV4-2; 7 bases line up with TRBD1. The CDR3 runs 15 residues. Trimming removed 6 bases from V and 6 bases from J; junction bases left unmatched: 10. Germline-derived CDR1 and CDR2 are LGHNA and YNFKEQ.

CDR3 bases: TGTGCCAGCAGTTACTCGAATACTGGGGGAGGGAACACTGAAGCTTTCTTT. Translating it yields CASSYSNTGGGNTEAFF. This chain joins TRBV6-6 and TRBJ1-1; possibly TRBD1 for D (5 bases). V lost 0 bases, J lost 1 base, and 15 bases lay in between. The germline CDR1 and CDR2 sequences are MNHNY and SVGAGI (reference sequence). This CDR3 spans 17 amino acids.

This clonotype was detected a few times. V is TRBV12-3 or TRBV12-4 and J is TRBJ1-2; weak D call: TRBD1 (6 bases). This CDR3 region has 13 residues. V gave up 6 bases and J gave up 10 bases, with 18 bases separating them. Here the CDR3 DNA reads TGTGCCAGCAGCTCTGGACAGTTGGATGACTACACCTTC. Translating gives CASSSGQLDDYTF.

The chain recombines TRBV6-2 or TRBV6-3 with TRBJ2-7; D is perhaps TRBD1 (6 bases). The CDR3 extends over 13 amino acids. V was cut by 6 bases and J by 3 bases, with 12 bases left in between. The V gene's germline CDR1 is MNHEY and CDR2 SVGEGT. CDR3 loop: CASRTTQGYEQYF. Written as DNA, the CDR3 is TGTGCCAGCAGGACAACACAGGGCTACGAGCAGTACTTC.

J is TRBJ2-7 and V is TRBV10-3; perhaps TRBD2 as D (7 bases). The V gene's germline CDR1 is ENHRY and CDR2 SYGVKD. The CDR3 contains 15 residues. Trimming shortened V by 2 bases and J by 2 bases, and 13 bases separated the two germline ends. This CDR3 is CAISEGLGGPYEQYF. The CDR3 DNA follows: TGTGCCATCAGTGAGGGCCTCGGGGGGCCCTACGAGCAGTACTTC.

This clonotype has just a few counts. This chain links TRBV20-1 with TRBJ2-3; possible D gene TRBD2, 5 bases. V lost 5 bases to trimming and J lost 5 bases, with 8 bases between them. Germline lookup yields CDR1 DFQATT and CDR2 SNEGSKA (reference sequence). This CDR3 has 11 amino acids. The CDR3 reads CSAAGVDTQYF. CDR3 DNA sequence: TGCAGTGCTGCCGGGGTAGATACGCAGTATTTT.

The V call is TRBV12-3 or TRBV12-4, the J call TRBJ1-2; tentative D call: TRBD1 (5 bases). CDR3 length equals 13 residues. Trimming took 6 bases from V and 4 from J, leaving 12 bases between them. This chain's CDR3 is CASRPGRIYGYTF. CDR3 coding DNA: TGTGCCAGCAGACCGGGACGGATCTATGGCTACACCTTC.

The rearrangement joins TRBV12-3 or TRBV12-4 to TRBJ1-2; D gene unclear. The CDR3 has 15 residues. The ends were cut back, 2 bases at V and 4 bases at J, with 14 bases in the middle. The CDR3 region is CASSLWSLEGYGYTF. CDR3 bases: TGTGCCAGCAGTTTATGGTCTTTAGAAGGCTATGGCTACACCTTC.

This rearrangement joins TRBV5-1 to TRBJ2-5; the D gene is possibly TRBD2 (5 bases). In germline, CDR1 is SGHRS, CDR2 YFSETQ. The V end lost 0 bases, the J end lost 4 bases, and 13 bases lay between the germline ends. The CDR3 has 15 amino acids. The CDR3 spells CASSLGRQRRETQYF. DNA of the CDR3: TGCGCCAGCAGCTTGGGGAGGCAAAGGAGAGAGACCCAGTACTTC.

Details on this clonotype: Compared with germline, one end of the junction differs, possibly owing to a read error. This rearrangement joins TRBV10-3 to TRBJ2-7, with TRBD1 as a possible D gene (7 bases). Germline CDR1 ENHRY, CDR2 SYGVKD. The CDR3 covers 15 residues. CDR3 sequence: CAISESYRGGGEQYF. CDR3 coding DNA: TGTGCCATCAGCGAGTCTTACAGGGGAGGTGGCGAGCAGTACTTC.

In its sample, this clonotype was seen a few times. The chain links TRBV20-1 to TRBJ1-1; possibly TRBD1 for D (5 bases). The CDR3 totals 13 residues. V was trimmed by 7 bases and J by 0 bases, leaving 12 bases between them. CDR1 is DFQATT, CDR2 SNEGSKA, per germline (reference sequence). For the CDR3, the DNA is TGCAGTGTCCCGACAGAAATGAACACTGAAGCTTTCTTT. As protein: CSVPTEMNTEAFF.

In the case of this clonotype: A much larger clonotype is one base distant, so this may be a read error. J is TRBJ2-1 and V is TRBV10-3; 8 bases fit TRBD2. The junction had 12 bases not matched to a gene; V was cut back by 10 bases and J by 7 bases. The germline CDR1 and CDR2 sequences are ENHRY and SYGVKD. This CDR3 has 14 amino acids. The CDR3 spells CATKLAGTGNEQFF. CDR3 nucleotide sequence: TGTGCCACTAAATTAGCGGGGACTGGGAATGAGCAGTTCTTC.

V is TRBV20-1 and J is TRBJ2-7, with D maybe TRBD2 (5 bases). The V and J ends lost 4 bases and 0 bases respectively, with 10 bases between them. From germline, CDR1 is DFQATT and CDR2 SNEGSKA (reference sequence). The CDR3 runs 13 residues. CDR3 DNA sequence: TGCAGTGCTACTAGCAGGAGCTCCTACGAGCAGTACTTC. Translation: CSATSRSSYEQYF.

This clonotype was detected many times. The V gene is TRBV12-3 or TRBV12-4, the J gene TRBJ2-5; 7 positions agree with TRBD2. V was pared by 3 bases and J by 4 bases, with 11 bases of the junction left unmatched. This CDR3 spans 16 amino acids. Here the CDR3 DNA reads TGTGCCAGCAGTTTGGGGAGGGGTCCCTCCGCAGAGACCCAGTACTTC. Its protein is CASSLGRGPSAETQYF.

In this sample, this clonotype turned up a few times. CDR3 nucleotides: TGTGCCAGCAGCCACGCTATAGGAGGGGAGACCCAGTACTTC. This encodes CASSHAIGGETQYF. The chain is built from TRBV7-9 and TRBJ2-5; possibly TRBD2 for D (6 bases). Trimming took 5 bases from V and 5 from J, leaving 15 bases between them. Germline V gene data show CDR1 as SEHNR and CDR2 as FQNEAQ (reference sequence). The CDR3 has 14 amino acids.

This chain uses TRBV12-3 or TRBV12-4 with TRBJ1-2, with D possibly being TRBD1 (5 bases). Trimming removed 5 bases from V and 7 bases from J, with 20 bases in between. The CDR3 is 15 residues long. The CDR3 nucleotides are TGTGCCAGCAGTGGCCGGGGACGAGGTGTTACTGGCTACACCTTC. As protein: CASSGRGRGVTGYTF.

This chain connects TRBV6-2 or TRBV6-3 to TRBJ2-3; TRBD2 agrees at 9 bases. V lost 5 bases and J lost 2; bases outside the gene matches: 8. Per the germline V gene, CDR1 is MNHEY and CDR2 is SVGEGT. This CDR3 comprises 16 residues. Here the CDR3 reads CASSTFSGRTTDTQYF. CDR3 nucleotides: TGTGCCAGCAGTACCTTCAGCGGGAGGACCACAGATACGCAGTATTTT.

This clonotype came up a few times. The V and J genes are TRBV20-1 and TRBJ2-3; no clear D. V lost 6 bases to trimming and J lost 2 bases, with 9 bases between them. CDR3 length equals 12 residues. Germline loops: CDR1 DFQATT, CDR2 SNEGSKA (reference sequence). The CDR3: CSAAPTTDTQYF. CDR3 bases: TGCAGTGCCGCCCCGACCACAGATACGCAGTATTTT.